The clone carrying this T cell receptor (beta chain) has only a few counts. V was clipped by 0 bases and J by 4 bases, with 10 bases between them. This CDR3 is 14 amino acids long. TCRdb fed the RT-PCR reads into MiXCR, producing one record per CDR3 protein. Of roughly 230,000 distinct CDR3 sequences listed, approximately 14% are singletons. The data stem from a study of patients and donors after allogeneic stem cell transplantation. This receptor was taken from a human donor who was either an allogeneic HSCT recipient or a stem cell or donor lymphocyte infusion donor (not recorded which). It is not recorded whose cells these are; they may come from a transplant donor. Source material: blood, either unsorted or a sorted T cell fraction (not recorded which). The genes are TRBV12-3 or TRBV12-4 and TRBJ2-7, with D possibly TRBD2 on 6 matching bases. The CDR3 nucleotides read TGTGCCAGCAGTTTAGCGGGGGGTTTGTACGAGCAGTACTTC. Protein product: CASSLAGGLYEQYF.